This TCR beta chain was identified in a study of neurological immune-mediated disorders. General study results and limits: None of the CDR3 amino acid sequences of expanded clones were shared across subjects, and this suggested private repertoires in all groups.

Each TCR transcript was tagged with a 10-nucleotide random UMI during 5'RACE. Every sequencing run gave over 180 million TCR-beta sequences, taken from 15-18 subjects. TCRdb re-called the 5' RACE reads with MiXCR, one entry per CDR3 protein. The sample contains 50,000 or so distinct CDR3 sequences, approximately 3.9% of which appear only once. This clonotype has at least ten counts. What it binds is not known. From 2 million PBMCs stored at -80 C, the unsorted libraries were generated. This CDR3 region has 17 residues. Unmatched junction bases numbered 8, after V lost 4 bases and J lost 4 bases. Germline V CDR1 and CDR2: KGHSH, LQKENI.

The TCR sequence derives from a man in his thirties or forties with multiple sclerosis. The chain carries TRBV18 and TRBJ2-2, with 11 nucleotides matching TRBD2. The material sequenced was PBMCs. For the CDR3, the DNA is TGTGCCAGCTCACGACTAGCGGGGCAAAGGAGCACCGGGGAGCTGTTTTTT. This sequence encodes CASSRLAGQRSTGELFF.